Listed below are T cell receptor beta chains from one sample, sequenced in a study of cytomegalovirus exposure and HLA in healthy donors. Generated by immunoSEQ multiplex PCR, the TCRdb table keeps only in-frame clones and is missing some. Here the sample spans about 130,000 clones, around 80% being singletons. Material: PBMCs. The receptors stem from a man aged 25-40 years in good health and CMV-seropositive. CDR3s include the opening cysteine and the closing phenylalanine or tryptophan. Each record gives: J gene, D gene, clone size, V gene, CDR3 protein, CDR3 DNA. The D gene is left open where the match is weak. Not every row has a clone size; where given, it reads once, few, many or a size class.

>TRBJ2-1|TRBD1|-|TRBV28
CASSNPGQGSDEQFF
TGTGCCAGCAGTAACCCCGGACAGGGTTCCGATGAGCAGTTCTTC
>TRBJ2-3|TRBD2|-|TRBV7-2
CASSMRGITDTQYF
TGTGCCAGCAGCATGCGGGGGATCACAGATACGCAGTATTTT
>TRBJ1-1|-|once|TRBV7-2
CASSLTGVRGKRVTEAFF
TGTGCCAGCAGCTTAACGGGGGTAAGGGGCAAGAGGGTCACTGAAGCTTTCTTT
>TRBJ1-5|-|-|TRBV29-1
CSVGAGSPNQPQHF
TGCAGCGTTGGAGCCGGGAGCCCAAATCAGCCCCAGCATTTT
>TRBJ2-7|-|-|TRBV18
CASSPDLRSSYEQYF
TGTGCCAGCTCACCAGACTTACGTAGCTCCTACGAGCAGTACTTC
>TRBJ1-1|-|-|TRBV30
CACSGRPNTEAFF
TGTGCCTGCAGCGGGAGGCCGAACACTGAAGCTTTCTTT
>TRBJ2-7|TRBD2|-|TRBV13
CASSSRTSGAPPYEQYF
TGTGCCAGCAGCTCACGGACTAGCGGGGCTCCCCCCTACGAGCAGTACTTC
>TRBJ2-3|-|few|TRBV6-5
CASSYSRWPRGDTQYF
TGTGCCAGCAGTTACTCCCGGTGGCCCCGGGGAGATACGCAGTATTTT
>TRBJ2-7|-|-|TRBV27
CASSRSGEQYF
TGTGCCAGCAGTCGATCGGGTGAGCAGTACTTC
>TRBJ2-7|TRBD1|-|TRBV11-2
CASSLSRTGNSYEQYF
TGTGCCAGCAGCCTTAGCCGGACAGGGAACTCCTACGAGCAGTACTTC
>TRBJ1-5|-|-|TRBV7-8
CASSLVANGNQPQHF
TGTGCCAGCAGCTTAGTTGCGAATGGCAATCAGCCCCAGCATTTT
>TRBJ2-7|TRBD2|-|TRBV29-1
CSVVLAGVESYEQYF
TGCAGCGTTGTGTTAGCGGGAGTTGAGTCCTACGAGCAGTACTTC
>TRBJ2-1|TRBD2|-|TRBV4-2
CASSHLAGELLNEQFF
TGTGCCAGCAGCCACCTAGCGGGAGAACTCCTCAATGAGCAGTTCTTC
>TRBJ1-2|-|-|TRBV29-1
CSVQGLGGYTF
TGCAGCGTCCAGGGGCTCGGTGGCTACACCTTC
>TRBJ1-5|-|-|TRBV4-2
CASSQETVAAQPQHF
TGTGCCAGCAGCCAAGAGACCGTTGCGGCTCAGCCCCAGCATTTT
>TRBJ1-4|TRBD1|once|TRBV13
CASARTGDEKLFF
TGTGCCAGCGCCAGGACAGGGGACGAAAAACTGTTTTTT
>TRBJ1-5|-|-|TRBV27
CASRAPGLGQPQHF
TGTGCCAGCAGGGCTCCGGGACTTGGCCAGCCCCAGCATTTT
>TRBJ2-4|-|-|TRBV27
CASSLSGGSPVGIQYF
TGTGCCAGCAGTTTAAGTGGGGGGAGTCCTGTTGGCATTCAGTACTTC
>TRBJ2-7|TRBD1|-|TRBV9
CASSPRGTGGSYEQYF
TGTGCCAGCAGCCCCAGGGGGACAGGGGGCTCCTACGAGCAGTACTTC
>TRBJ2-7|TRBD1|-|TRBV28
CASSPQGQGAPEQYF
TGTGCCAGCAGTCCCCAGGGACAGGGGGCCCCCGAGCAGTACTTC
>TRBJ2-2|-|-|TRBV9
CASSVGAMNTGELFF
TGTGCCAGCAGCGTGGGGGCCATGAACACCGGGGAGCTGTTTTTT
>TRBJ1-4|-|-|TRBV5-1
CASSIQLATNEKLFF
TGCGCCAGCAGCATACAGCTTGCAACTAATGAAAAACTGTTTTTT
>TRBJ2-3|-|once|TRBV5-1
CASSLAIRGTDTQYF
TGCGCCAGCAGCTTGGCCATCAGGGGCACAGATACGCAGTATTTT
>TRBJ1-4|-|few|TRBV14
CASSPSGALNEKLFF
TGTGCCAGCAGCCCGAGCGGAGCCTTGAATGAAAAACTGTTTTTT
>TRBJ2-1|-|-|TRBV5-4
CASSPFVAGSDNEQFF
TGTGCCAGCAGCCCCTTTGTTGCGGGGAGCGACAATGAGCAGTTCTTC
>TRBJ2-7|TRBD1|-|TRBV5-4
CASSLPRDRGLGEQYF
TGTGCCAGCAGCCTTCCCCGGGACAGGGGGTTAGGGGAGCAGTACTTC
>TRBJ2-2|TRBD2|-|TRBV6-1
CASSEAGTSGREELFF
TGTGCCAGCAGTGAAGCCGGGACTAGCGGGAGAGAGGAGCTGTTTTTT
>TRBJ2-7|TRBD2|-|TRBV28
CASSLWGAGYYEQYF
TGTGCCAGCAGTTTATGGGGAGCGGGGTACTACGAGCAGTACTTC
>TRBJ2-2|TRBD2|-|TRBV18
CASSRNGGSANTGELFF
TGTGCCAGCTCACGGAACGGCGGGAGCGCGAACACCGGGGAGCTGTTTTTT
>TRBJ2-7|TRBD2|-|TRBV5-1
CASSLARTSGTFYEQYF
TGCGCCAGCAGCTTGGCTAGGACTAGCGGGACTTTCTACGAGCAGTACTTC
>TRBJ1-2|-|-|TRBV6-1
CASSPSYGYTF
TGTGCCAGCAGTCCCTCCTATGGCTACACCTTC
>TRBJ2-3|-|-|TRBV19
CASSPGIVAPDTQYF
TGTGCCAGTAGCCCCGGAATAGTAGCTCCAGATACGCAGTATTTT
>TRBJ2-1|TRBD2|-|TRBV9
CASSPGTTYGSDEQFF
TGTGCCAGCAGCCCTGGGACTACCTATGGGAGCGATGAGCAGTTCTTC
>TRBJ1-5|-|once|TRBV2
CASSEVRINQPQHF
TGTGCCAGCAGTGAAGTGCGTATCAATCAGCCCCAGCATTTT
>TRBJ1-6|-|-|TRBV11-2
CASSFPSGGSPLHF
TGTGCCAGCAGCTTCCCTTCCGGGGGGTCACCCCTCCACTTT
>TRBJ1-1|TRBD1|-|TRBV11-2
CASSWGQGENTEAFF
TGTGCCAGCAGCTGGGGACAGGGAGAGAACACTGAAGCTTTCTTT
>TRBJ1-2|-|-|TRBV4-2
CASSQEDSGYGYTF
TGTGCCAGCAGCCAAGAGGACAGTGGCTATGGCTACACCTTC
>TRBJ1-5|TRBD1|-|TRBV30
CAWSAGGFQPQHF
TGTGCCTGGAGTGCAGGGGGCTTTCAGCCCCAGCATTTT
>TRBJ1-2|TRBD1|-|TRBV4-1
CASSQPGQANYGYTF
TGCGCCAGCAGCCAACCGGGACAGGCTAACTATGGCTACACCTTC
>TRBJ1-4|-|-|TRBV19
CASGPRDEKLFF
TGTGCCAGCGGCCCGAGGGATGAAAAACTGTTTTTT
>TRBJ2-7|TRBD1|-|TRBV29-1
CSAFDRGSYEQYF
TGCAGCGCATTCGACAGGGGCTCCTACGAGCAGTACTTC
>TRBJ2-1|TRBD1|-|TRBV6-5
CASTWTGGSEQFF
TGTGCCAGCACCTGGACAGGGGGTAGTGAGCAGTTCTTC
>TRBJ2-7|TRBD1|-|TRBV5-4
CASRGGQGALRGEQYF
TGTGCCAGCAGAGGGGGACAGGGGGCGTTACGGGGCGAGCAGTACTTC
>TRBJ2-2|TRBD1|few|TRBV5-6
CASSPGTAQRELFF
TGTGCCAGCAGCCCTGGGACAGCGCAGAGGGAGCTGTTTTTT
>TRBJ2-6|-|-|TRBV7-9
CASSRRDNSGANVLTF
TGTGCCAGCAGCCGCCGGGACAACTCTGGGGCCAACGTCCTGACTTTC
>TRBJ2-2|-|once|TRBV5-4
CASSLAAGNTGELFF
TGTGCCAGCAGCTTGGCCGCCGGTAACACCGGGGAGCTGTTTTTT
>TRBJ1-2|-|-|TRBV7-2
CASSPSPDRFYGYTF
TGTGCCAGCAGCCCTAGCCCCGACAGGTTCTATGGCTACACCTTC
>TRBJ1-5|-|-|TRBV19
CASNPRGHQPQHF
TGTGCCAGTAACCCCCGGGGTCATCAGCCCCAGCATTTT
>TRBJ2-2|-|-|TRBV9
CASSPRGQGGRELFF
TGTGCCAGCAGCCCCCGCGGCCAGGGCGGTCGGGAGCTGTTTTTT
>TRBJ2-2|-|-|TRBV7-8
CASSLGVGGTGELFF
TGTGCCAGCAGCTTAGGCGTGGGGGGCACCGGGGAGCTGTTTTTT